The T cell receptor beta chain described here comes from a study of blood T cell repertoires in COVID-19. About the research overall: Material from acute and convalescent COVID-19 was sourced from the United States, Italy and Spain.

Profiling relied on immunoSEQ multiplex PCR, and the TCRdb table lists in-frame clones only, not all of them. The table lists 120,000 or so clones, approximately 83% of them singletons, with 10% to 15% in the top ten. V dropped 5 bases and J dropped 5; count of bases not matched to a gene: 6. Germline V gene sequence: CDR1 SGHAT, CDR2 FQNNGV. This CDR3 spans 15 amino acids. The V gene is TRBV11-2, the J gene TRBJ1-4; 9 bases fit TRBD1. Material for sequencing was peripheral blood. This receptor was identified in a man in his fifties or sixties with acute or convalescent COVID-19. CDR3 coding DNA: TGTGCCAGCAGCCAGGGACAGGGAGAGAATGAAAAACTGTTTTTT. Encoded protein: CASSQGQGENEKLFF.